Each of the 23 T cell receptor beta chains below was sequenced from the same sample in a study of sequential checkpoint blockade in melanoma. Stated treatment: randomized to nivolumab then ipilimumab (arm A) or the reverse (arm B). TCRdb keeps only in-frame clones here, not all; method: immunoSEQ multiplex PCR. Here the sample spans fewer than 25,000 clones, 75% to 90% being singletons. The input for sequencing was CD8+ T cells sorted from blood (inferred from file names), taken from a patient given nivolumab and ipilimumab in sequence. The receptors here all came from a human donor with melanoma.

By its share, this clone is medium-sized. V and J are TRBV19 and TRBJ2-7; 7 nucleotides align to TRBD1. CDR1 LNHDA and CDR2 SQIVND come from the germline V gene (reference sequence). The CDR3 consists of 15 residues. The ends lost 5 bases at V and 1 base at J; junction bases unmatched: 8. The CDR3 DNA reads TGTGCCAGTAGTTCTAGACAGGGTCTTTCCTACGAGCAGTACTTC. Translation: CASSSRQGLSYEQYF.

V and J are TRBV4-3 and TRBJ2-2, with D maybe TRBD2 (5 bases). CDR1 and CDR2 from the germline V gene are LGHNA and YSLEER. This CDR3 comprises 14 residues. Trimming removed 0 bases at V and 3 bases at J, with 5 bases between. In DNA, the CDR3 is TGCGCCAGCAGCCAAGAACTAGACACCGGGGAGCTGTTTTTT. Protein: CASSQELDTGELFF.

This clone appeared a few times. The chain has TRBV2 and TRBJ1-1; D remains ambiguous. Trimming pared 7 bases from V and 3 bases from J, leaving 6 bases between. The CDR3 covers 11 residues. Germline CDR1 reads SNHLY; CDR2 reads FYNNEI. The CDR3 nucleotides read TGTGCCAGCACCCCAGACACTGAAGCTTTCTTT. This codes for CASTPDTEAFF. Using reference TRBV2 and TRBJ1-1 for the parts outside the CDR3, the full variable domain is EPEVTQTPSHQVTQMGQEVILRCVPISNHLYFYWYRQILGQKVEFLVSFYNNEISEKSEIFDDQFSVERPDGSNFTLKIRSTKLEDSAMYFCASTPDTEAFFGQGTRLTVV.

This chain uses TRBV13 with TRBJ1-6, with D unclear. CDR3 length: 14 residues. V dropped 0 bases and J dropped 7 bases, with 7 bases sitting between them. Germline V gives CDR1 PRHDT, CDR2 FYEKMQ (reference sequence). CDR3 amino acids: CASSLGSKNSPLHF. CDR3 DNA: TGTGCCAGCAGCTTAGGCAGTAAGAATTCACCCCTCCACTTT.

This clone occurred a few times. The chain uses TRBV13 and TRBJ1-3; D gene unclear. Germline values: CDR1 PRHDT, CDR2 FYEKMQ (reference sequence). This CDR3 comprises 14 residues. Trimming pared 5 bases from V and 3 bases from J, leaving 11 bases between. The CDR3 is CASSGGENGNTIYF. CDR3 sequence (DNA): TGTGCCAGCAGCGGCGGGGAGAATGGAAACACCATATATTTT.

The gene calls are TRBV28 and TRBJ2-7; 10 nucleotides agree with TRBD2. The V and J ends lost 5 bases and 1 base, in that order; junction bases with no gene match: 8. CDR3 length: 16 residues. Germline V lookup: CDR1 MDHEN, CDR2 SYDVKM. The CDR3 DNA reads TGTGCCAGCAGTACCCGGGGGACTAGCGAGTCCTACGAGCAGTACTTC. Translating gives CASSTRGTSESYEQYF.

The rearrangement links TRBV25-1 to TRBJ2-3, with no clear D. This CDR3 contains 13 residues. V lost 6 bases and J lost 2, with 9 bases in between. The germline CDR1 and CDR2 sequences are MGHDK and SYGVNS. The CDR3 reads CASSPDFTDTQYF. The CDR3 nucleotides read TGTGCCAGCAGCCCAGACTTCACAGATACGCAGTATTTT.

This sequence joins TRBV27 and TRBJ2-1, with 8 bases aligning to TRBD2. V was clipped by 10 bases and J by 9 bases; unmatched bases: 5. CDR3 length: 11 residues. Germline V gene sequence: CDR1 MNHEY, CDR2 SMNVEV (reference sequence). The CDR3 loop reads CATGGGTEQFF. The CDR3 nucleotides read TGTGCCACCGGGGGGGGTACTGAGCAGTTCTTC.

The chain is built from TRBV4-3 and TRBJ2-1; 8 nucleotides align to TRBD1. Germline-derived CDR1 and CDR2 are LGHNA and YSLEER. This CDR3 contains 18 residues. Losses at the gene ends were 0 bases for V and 1 base for J; bases not matched to a gene: 8. Here the CDR3 reads CASSQDSADRESYNEQFF. The DNA for the CDR3 is TGCGCCAGCAGCCAAGATTCAGCGGACAGGGAATCCTACAATGAGCAGTTCTTC.

This chain joins TRBV5-1 and TRBJ2-7; 7 bases line up with TRBD1. The V gene's germline CDR1 is SGHRS and CDR2 YFSETQ. This CDR3 spans 15 amino acids. V shed 4 bases, J shed 2 bases, and the junction held 9 bases outside the gene matches. This chain's CDR3 is CASSIRQGSAYEQYF. CDR3 nucleotides: TGCGCCAGCAGCATAAGACAGGGAAGCGCCTACGAGCAGTACTTC.

CDR3: CASESVRGDTEAFF. CDR3 coding DNA: TGTGCCAGCGAGTCGGTTCGGGGAGACACTGAAGCTTTCTTT. This rearrangement joins TRBV25-1 to TRBJ1-1; unclear D gene. CDR3 length: 14 residues. Germline assignment: CDR1 MGHDK and CDR2 SYGVNS. V was clipped by 8 bases and J by 3 bases, with 16 bases between them.

The rearrangement uses TRBV28 and TRBJ2-1; 7 positions agree with TRBD1. Per germline, CDR1 MDHEN and CDR2 SYDVKM. The CDR3 has 14 residues. Trimming cost V 2 bases and J 2 bases; bases outside gene matches: 0. The CDR3 is CASSLQGAYNEQFF. In DNA, the CDR3 is TGTGCCAGCAGTTTACAGGGGGCCTACAATGAGCAGTTCTTC.

This chain uses TRBV15 with TRBJ2-7, with 9 positions matching TRBD2. The germline CDR1 and CDR2 sequences are LNHNV and YYDKDF (reference sequence). The length of the CDR3 is 16 residues. V lost 1 base, J lost 6 bases, and 10 bases stayed unmatched. The CDR3 here is CATSRGSSGGRSEQYF. The CDR3, as DNA: TGTGCCACCAGCAGAGGCAGTAGCGGGGGCCGAAGCGAGCAGTACTTC.

This clone is labeled medium-sized. V is TRBV29-1 and J is TRBJ2-1, with 9 bases aligning to TRBD2. In germline, CDR1 is SQVTM, CDR2 ANQGSEA. V dropped 4 bases and J dropped 5; count of bases not matched to a gene: 9. The CDR3 is made up of 15 amino acids. CDR3 region: CSVALGAGGNNEQFF. CDR3 nucleotides: TGCAGCGTTGCCCTGGGAGCGGGAGGAAACAATGAGCAGTTCTTC.

Relative to its sample, this clone is medium-sized. V and J are TRBV29-1 and TRBJ2-1; TRBD2 matches 10 bases. With 7 bases clipped from V and 5 bases from J, the junction kept 8 bases outside the gene matches. The germline V gene has CDR1 SQVTM and CDR2 ANQGSEA. This CDR3 has 14 residues. The CDR3 protein is CSAAGTSVNNEQFF. CDR3 DNA sequence: TGCAGCGCCGCCGGGACTAGCGTAAACAATGAGCAGTTCTTC.

The chain uses TRBV5-1 and TRBJ2-2; 11 bases are shared with TRBD1. CDR1 SGHRS and CDR2 YFSETQ come from the germline V gene. The CDR3 spans 19 residues. V lost 5 bases and J lost 1; bases outside the gene matches: 13. The CDR3, as DNA: TGCGCCAGCAGTTATCCGGGACAGGGGGTTAAATGGAACACCGGGGAGCTGTTTTTT. It translates to CASSYPGQGVKWNTGELFF.

The chain employs TRBV7-9 and TRBJ2-3, with TRBD1 as a possible D gene (6 bases). CDR1 SEHNR and CDR2 FQNEAQ come from the germline V gene (reference sequence). The CDR3 covers 15 residues. Trimming took off 3 bases at V and 4 bases at J, with 14 bases between the two ends. CDR3 in amino acids: CASSLGTSKADTQYF. The CDR3 region has the DNA TGTGCCAGCAGCTTGGGGACATCGAAAGCAGATACGCAGTATTTT.

The chain combines TRBV5-6 with TRBJ2-5; 10 bases are shared with TRBD1. The CDR3 runs 14 residues. Losses at the gene ends were 3 bases for V and 7 bases for J; bases not matched to a gene: 6. The germline V gene encodes CDR1 SGHDT and CDR2 YYEEEE. In nucleotides, the CDR3 is TGTGCCAGCAGCTGGACAGGGGGGATATCGACCCAGTACTTC. It specifies CASSWTGGISTQYF. Complete variable domain (other parts from reference TRBV5-6 and TRBJ2-5): DAGVTQSPTHLIKTRGQQVTLRCSPKSGHDTVSWYQQALGQGPQFIFQYYEEEERQRGNFPDRFSGHQFPNYSSELNVNALLLGDSALYLCASSWTGGISTQYFGPGTRLLVL.

This clone came up a few times. The chain recombines TRBV4-2 with TRBJ2-7; 9 bases are a match to TRBD1. The CDR3 runs 16 residues. Trimming removed 1 base from V and 0 bases from J; junction bases left unmatched: 4. The germline gives CDR1 LGHNA, CDR2 YNFKEQ. The CDR3 DNA reads as TGTGCCAGCAGCCAAGCTGAGACAGGGGGCTCCTACGAGCAGTACTTC. Protein: CASSQAETGGSYEQYF.

This clone was observed a few times. This chain uses TRBV10-3 with TRBJ2-7, with D tentatively TRBD1 (6 bases). This CDR3 comprises 15 residues. Germline CDR1 is ENHRY and CDR2 is SYGVKD. With 4 bases removed from V and 2 bases from J, the gap between germline ends came to 15 bases. CDR3: CAISGGAQGTYEQYF. Here the CDR3 DNA reads TGTGCCATCAGTGGAGGTGCACAGGGAACCTACGAGCAGTACTTC.

The rearrangement links TRBV4-3 to TRBJ2-1; D is unclear. CDR1 is LGHNA, CDR2 YSLEER, per germline. The V end was cut by 0 bases, the J end by 0 bases, with 6 bases between. The CDR3 is made up of 15 amino acids. CDR3 amino acids: CASSQDRVSYNEQFF. The CDR3 coding sequence is TGCGCCAGCAGCCAAGATCGGGTCTCCTACAATGAGCAGTTCTTC.

The rearrangement uses TRBV25-1 and TRBJ2-7; 8 bases match TRBD2. The germline V gene encodes CDR1 MGHDK and CDR2 SYGVNS. The V segment lost 4 bases and the J segment 4 bases; nucleotides outside the gene matches: 9. CDR3 size: 15 residues. CDR3 bases: TGTGCCAGCAGTGGGAATAGCGGGGCTAAGTACGAGCAGTACTTC. Translated, it gives CASSGNSGAKYEQYF.

J is TRBJ2-1 and V is TRBV19; the match to TRBD2 covers 7 bases. Looked up from germline, CDR1 is LNHDA and CDR2 is SQIVND (reference sequence). The CDR3 sequence is 15 residues long. Losses at the gene ends were 4 bases for V and 8 bases for J; bases not matched to a gene: 11. CDR3 nucleotide sequence: TGTGCCAGTAGTACGACGGGAGGCCCTTATGATGAGCAGTTCTTC. As protein: CASSTTGGPYDEQFF.